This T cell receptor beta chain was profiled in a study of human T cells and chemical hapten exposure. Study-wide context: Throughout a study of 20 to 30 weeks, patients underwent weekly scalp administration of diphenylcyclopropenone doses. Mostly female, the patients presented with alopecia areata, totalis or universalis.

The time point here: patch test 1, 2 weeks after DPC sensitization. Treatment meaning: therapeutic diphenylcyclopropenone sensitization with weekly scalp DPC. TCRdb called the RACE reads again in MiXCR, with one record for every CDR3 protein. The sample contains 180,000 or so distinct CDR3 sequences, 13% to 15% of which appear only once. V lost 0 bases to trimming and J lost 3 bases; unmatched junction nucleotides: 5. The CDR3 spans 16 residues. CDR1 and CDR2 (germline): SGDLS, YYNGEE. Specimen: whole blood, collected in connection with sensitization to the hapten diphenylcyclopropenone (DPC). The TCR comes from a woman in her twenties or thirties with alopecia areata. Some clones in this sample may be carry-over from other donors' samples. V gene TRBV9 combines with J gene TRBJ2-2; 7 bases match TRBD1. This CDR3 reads CASSVGNRGDTGELFF. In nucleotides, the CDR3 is TGTGCCAGCAGCGTAGGGAACAGGGGAGACACCGGGGAGCTGTTTTTT.